Listed here is a single T cell receptor (beta chain). Its specificity is unknown. Reverse transcription of about 0.5 to 1 ug RNA was performed with random hexamers. Each CDR3 protein gets one entry after TCRdb re-called the immunoSEQ multiplex PCR reads with MiXCR. The repertoire holds fewer than 250,000 distinct CDR3 sequences, with 92% as singletons. This CDR3 is built from 14 residues. Trimming shortened V by 0 bases and J by 3 bases, and 9 bases separated the two germline ends. The germline V gene encodes CDR1 MNHEY and CDR2 SMNVEV (reference sequence). The sample belongs to a study of CD8 T cells in Susac syndrome. Study-level findings and limits: Regarding the TCR sequencing and HLA analysis, the study admitted that a relatively small number of individuals were involved.

This sequence originates from a human donor with multiple sclerosis. The chain is built from TRBV27 and TRBJ2-7, with TRBD1 as a possible D gene (5 bases). Sample: CD8+ T cells from PBMCs. The DNA for the CDR3 is TGTGCCAGCAGTTTATCGTCCCAGGGCTACGAGCAGTACTTC. This sequence encodes CASSLSSQGYEQYF.